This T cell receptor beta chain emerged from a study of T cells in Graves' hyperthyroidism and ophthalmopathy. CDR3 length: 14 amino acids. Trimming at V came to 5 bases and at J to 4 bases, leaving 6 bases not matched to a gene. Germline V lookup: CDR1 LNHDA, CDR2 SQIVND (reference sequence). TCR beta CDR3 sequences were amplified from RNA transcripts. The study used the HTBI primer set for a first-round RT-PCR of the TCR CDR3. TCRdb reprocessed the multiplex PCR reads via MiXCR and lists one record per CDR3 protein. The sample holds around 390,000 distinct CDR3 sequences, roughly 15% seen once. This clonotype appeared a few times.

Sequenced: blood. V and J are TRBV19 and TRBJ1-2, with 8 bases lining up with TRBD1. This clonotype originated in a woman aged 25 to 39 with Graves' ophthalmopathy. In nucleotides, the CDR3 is TGTGCCAGTAGTCGAGACAGGGGAAGCTATGGCTACACCTTC. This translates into CASSRDRGSYGYTF.